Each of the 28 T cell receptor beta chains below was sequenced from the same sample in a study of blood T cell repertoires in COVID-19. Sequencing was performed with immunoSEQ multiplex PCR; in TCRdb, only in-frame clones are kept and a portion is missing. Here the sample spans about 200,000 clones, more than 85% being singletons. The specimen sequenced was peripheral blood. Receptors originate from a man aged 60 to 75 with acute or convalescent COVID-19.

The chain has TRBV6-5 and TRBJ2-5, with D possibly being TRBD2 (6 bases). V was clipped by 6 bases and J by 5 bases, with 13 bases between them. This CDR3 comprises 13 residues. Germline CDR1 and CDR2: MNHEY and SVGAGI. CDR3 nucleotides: TGTGCCAGCAGCTACACTAGCACGGAGACCCAGTACTTC. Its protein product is CASSYTSTETQYF.

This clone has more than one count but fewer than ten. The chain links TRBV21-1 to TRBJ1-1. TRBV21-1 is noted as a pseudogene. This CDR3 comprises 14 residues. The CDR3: CASINSRLNTEAFF. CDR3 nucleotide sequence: TGTGCCAGCATTAACTCCCGCCTGAACACTGAAGCTTTCTTT.

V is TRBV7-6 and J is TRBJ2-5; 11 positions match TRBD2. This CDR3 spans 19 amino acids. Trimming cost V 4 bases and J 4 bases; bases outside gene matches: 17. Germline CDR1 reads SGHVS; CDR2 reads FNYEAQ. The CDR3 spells CASSSPFEELTSGVETQYF. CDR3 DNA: TGTGCCAGCAGCTCACCATTTGAGGAACTGACTAGCGGGGTAGAGACCCAGTACTTC.

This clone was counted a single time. CDR3: CATLLAAYSYNEQFF. The CDR3 DNA reads as TGTGCCACCCTACTAGCGGCCTACTCCTACAATGAGCAGTTCTTC. The genes are TRBV2 and TRBJ2-1, with 8 positions matching TRBD2. Trimming took 10 bases from V and 0 from J; bases not matched to a gene: 8. This CDR3 is built from 15 residues. CDR1 SNHLY and CDR2 FYNNEI come from the germline V gene.

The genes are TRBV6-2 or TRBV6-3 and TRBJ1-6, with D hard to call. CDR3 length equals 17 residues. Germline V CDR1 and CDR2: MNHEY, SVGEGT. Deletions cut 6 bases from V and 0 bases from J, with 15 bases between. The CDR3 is CASSPGSSNSYNSPLHF. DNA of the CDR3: TGTGCCAGCAGCCCCGGGAGCTCCAACTCCTATAATTCACCCCTCCACTTT.

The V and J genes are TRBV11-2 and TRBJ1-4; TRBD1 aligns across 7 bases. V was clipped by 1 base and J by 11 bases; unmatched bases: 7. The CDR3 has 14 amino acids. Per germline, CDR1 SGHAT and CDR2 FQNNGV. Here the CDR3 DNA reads TGTGCCAGCAGCTTAGCCGCAGACAGGGATAAACTGTTTTTT. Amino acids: CASSLAADRDKLFF.

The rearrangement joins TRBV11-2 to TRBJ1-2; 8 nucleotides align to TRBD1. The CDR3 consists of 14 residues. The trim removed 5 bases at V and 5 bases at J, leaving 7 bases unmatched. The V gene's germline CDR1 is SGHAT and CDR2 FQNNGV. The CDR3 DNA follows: TGTGCCAGCAGCCCTAATACAGGGGGGTATGGCTACACCTTC. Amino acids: CASSPNTGGYGYTF. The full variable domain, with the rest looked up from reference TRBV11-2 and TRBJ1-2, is EAGVAQSPRYKIIEKRQSVAFWCNPISGHATLYWYQQILGQGPKLLIQFQNNGVVDDSQLPKDRFSAERLKGVDSTLKIQPAKLEDSAVYLCASSPNTGGYGYTFGSGTRLTVV.

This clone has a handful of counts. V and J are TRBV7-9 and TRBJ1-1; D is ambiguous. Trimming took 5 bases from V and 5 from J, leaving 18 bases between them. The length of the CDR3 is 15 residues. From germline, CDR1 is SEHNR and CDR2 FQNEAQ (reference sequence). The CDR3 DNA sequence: TGTGCCAGCAGCCCGCCCCCGAGATCGGGTACTGAAGCTTTCTTT. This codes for CASSPPPRSGTEAFF.

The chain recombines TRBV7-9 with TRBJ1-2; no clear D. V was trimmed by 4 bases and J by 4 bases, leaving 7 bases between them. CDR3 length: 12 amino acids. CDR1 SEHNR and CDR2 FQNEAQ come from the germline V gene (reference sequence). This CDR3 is CASSSGIYGYTF. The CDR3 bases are TGTGCCAGCAGCTCAGGCATCTATGGCTACACCTTC.

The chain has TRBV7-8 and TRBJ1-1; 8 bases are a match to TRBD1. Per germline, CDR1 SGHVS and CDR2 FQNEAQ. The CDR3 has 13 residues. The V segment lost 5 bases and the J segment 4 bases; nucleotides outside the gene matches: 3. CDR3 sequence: CASSVQGGTEAFF. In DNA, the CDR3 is TGTGCCAGCAGCGTACAGGGGGGCACTGAAGCTTTCTTT. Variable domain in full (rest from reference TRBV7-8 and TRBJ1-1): GAGVSQSPRYKVAKRGQDVALRCDPISGHVSLFWYQQALGQGPEFLTYFQNEAQLDKSGLPSDRFFAERPEGSVSTLKIQRTQQEDSAVYLCASSVQGGTEAFFGQGTRLTVV.

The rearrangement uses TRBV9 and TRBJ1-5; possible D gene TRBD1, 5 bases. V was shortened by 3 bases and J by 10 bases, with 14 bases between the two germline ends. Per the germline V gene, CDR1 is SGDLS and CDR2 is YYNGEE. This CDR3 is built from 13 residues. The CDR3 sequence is CASSASQGGPQHF. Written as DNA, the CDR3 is TGTGCCAGCAGCGCATCCCAGGGAGGACCCCAGCATTTT.

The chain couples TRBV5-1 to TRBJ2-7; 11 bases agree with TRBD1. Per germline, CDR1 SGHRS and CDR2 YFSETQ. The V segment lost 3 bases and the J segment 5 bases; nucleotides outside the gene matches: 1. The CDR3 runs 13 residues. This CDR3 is CASSSGQGDEQYF. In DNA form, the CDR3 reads TGCGCCAGCAGCTCGGGACAGGGGGACGAGCAGTACTTC.

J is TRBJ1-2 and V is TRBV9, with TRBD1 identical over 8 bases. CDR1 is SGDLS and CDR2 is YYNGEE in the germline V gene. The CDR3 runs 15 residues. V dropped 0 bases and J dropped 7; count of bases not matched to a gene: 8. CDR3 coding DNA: TGTGCCAGCAGCGTAGGGGCAGGGGGCCGAAGTGGCTACACCTTC. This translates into CASSVGAGGRSGYTF. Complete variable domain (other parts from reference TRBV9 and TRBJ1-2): DSGVTQTPKHLITATGQRVTLRCSPRSGDLSVYWYQQSLDQGLQFLIQYYNGEERAKGNILERFSAQQFPDLHSELNLSSLELGDSALYFCASSVGAGGRSGYTFGSGTRLTVV.

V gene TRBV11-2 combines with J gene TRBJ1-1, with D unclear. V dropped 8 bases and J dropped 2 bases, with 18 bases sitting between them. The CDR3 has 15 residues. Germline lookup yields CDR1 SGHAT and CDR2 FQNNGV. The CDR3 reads CASRVWASNNTEAFF. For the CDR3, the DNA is TGTGCCAGCCGCGTTTGGGCCTCTAATAACACTGAAGCTTTCTTT.

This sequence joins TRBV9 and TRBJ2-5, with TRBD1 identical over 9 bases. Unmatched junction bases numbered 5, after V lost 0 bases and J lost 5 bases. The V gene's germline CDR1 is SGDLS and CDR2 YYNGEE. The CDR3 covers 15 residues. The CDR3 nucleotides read TGTGCCAGCAGCGTAGAACAGGGGGCATGGGAGACCCAGTACTTC. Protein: CASSVEQGAWETQYF.

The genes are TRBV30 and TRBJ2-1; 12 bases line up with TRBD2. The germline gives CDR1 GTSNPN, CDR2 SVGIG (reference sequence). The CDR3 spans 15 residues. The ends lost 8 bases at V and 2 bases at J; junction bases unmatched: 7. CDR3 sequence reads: CAAAGLAGPYNEQFF. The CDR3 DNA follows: TGTGCCGCGGCGGGACTAGCGGGCCCCTACAATGAGCAGTTCTTC.

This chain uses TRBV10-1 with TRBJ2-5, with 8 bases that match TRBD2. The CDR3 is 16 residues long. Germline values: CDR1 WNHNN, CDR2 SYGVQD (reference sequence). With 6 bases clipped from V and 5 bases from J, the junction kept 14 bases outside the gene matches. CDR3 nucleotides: TGCGCCAGCAGCGGGTGGGACGAGCGGGGGCTGGAGACCCAGTACTTC. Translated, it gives CASSGWDERGLETQYF.

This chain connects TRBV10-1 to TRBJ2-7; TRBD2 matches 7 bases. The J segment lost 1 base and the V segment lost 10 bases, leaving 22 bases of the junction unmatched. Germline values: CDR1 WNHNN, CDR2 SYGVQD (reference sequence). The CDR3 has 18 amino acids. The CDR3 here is CATPGTQGWGGVSYEQYF. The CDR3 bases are TGCGCCACCCCCGGGACCCAAGGGTGGGGGGGGGTTTCCTACGAGCAGTACTTC.

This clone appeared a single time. DNA for the CDR3: TGTGCCAGCAGTTTACGGACAGGGGGCCGTGATAATTCACCCCTCCACTTT. Translated, it gives CASSLRTGGRDNSPLHF. V gene TRBV27 combines with J gene TRBJ1-6; the match to TRBD1 covers 11 bases. V was clipped by 2 bases and J by 5 bases; unmatched bases: 5. The CDR3 runs to 17 residues. The V gene's germline CDR1 is MNHEY and CDR2 SMNVEV (reference sequence).

CDR3 DNA sequence: TGTGCCAGCAGAGCTACTAGCGGGTCTTCCTACGAGCAGTACTTC. Its translation is CASRATSGSSYEQYF. The chain combines TRBV3-1 (or the pseudogene TRBV3-2) with TRBJ2-7; TRBD2 agrees at 9 bases. J was trimmed by 1 base and V by 6 bases; bases with no gene match: 7. This CDR3 has 15 residues. CDR1 is LGHDT and CDR2 is YNNKEL in the germline V gene (reference sequence).

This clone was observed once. In nucleotides, the CDR3 is TGTGCCAGCAGCGTAGCCGGGGGGAGCTATGGCTACACCTTC. Amino acid sequence: CASSVAGGSYGYTF. This chain uses TRBV9 with TRBJ1-2, with a weak D call TRBD1 (5 bases). Per the germline V gene, CDR1 is SGDLS and CDR2 is YYNGEE. Trimming left V 0 bases short and J 4 bases short, with 10 bases between. The CDR3 runs 14 residues. The entire variable domain, with the rest obtained from reference TRBV9 and TRBJ1-2, is as follows: DSGVTQTPKHLITATGQRVTLRCSPRSGDLSVYWYQQSLDQGLQFLIQYYNGEERAKGNILERFSAQQFPDLHSELNLSSLELGDSALYFCASSVAGGSYGYTFGSGTRLTVV.

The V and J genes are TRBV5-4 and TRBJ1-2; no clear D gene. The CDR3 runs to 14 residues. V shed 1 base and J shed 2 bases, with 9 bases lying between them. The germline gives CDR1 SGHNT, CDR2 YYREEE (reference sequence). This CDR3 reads CASSLSRENYGYTF. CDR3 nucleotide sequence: TGTGCCAGCAGCTTGAGTCGGGAAAACTATGGCTACACCTTC.

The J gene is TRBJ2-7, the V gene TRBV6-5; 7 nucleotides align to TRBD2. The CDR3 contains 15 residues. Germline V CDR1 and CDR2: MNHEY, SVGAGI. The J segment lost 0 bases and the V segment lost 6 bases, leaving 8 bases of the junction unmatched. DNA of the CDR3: TGTGCCAGCAGGGGGGAGGGAGGGGCCTCCTACGAGCAGTACTTC. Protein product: CASRGEGGASYEQYF.

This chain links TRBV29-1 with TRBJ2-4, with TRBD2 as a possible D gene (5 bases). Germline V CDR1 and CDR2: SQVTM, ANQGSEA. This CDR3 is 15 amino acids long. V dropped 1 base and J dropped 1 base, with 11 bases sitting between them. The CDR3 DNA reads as TGCAGCGTTGAAGCATCTAGGGAGGCCAAAAACATTCAGTACTTC. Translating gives CSVEASREAKNIQYF.

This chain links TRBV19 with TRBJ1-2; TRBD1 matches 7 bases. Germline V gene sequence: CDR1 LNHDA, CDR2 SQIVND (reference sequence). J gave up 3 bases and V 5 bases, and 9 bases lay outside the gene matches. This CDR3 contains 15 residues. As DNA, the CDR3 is TGTGCCAGTAGTGAGGGGGCTAGGACAGACTATGGCTACACCTTC. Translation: CASSEGARTDYGYTF.

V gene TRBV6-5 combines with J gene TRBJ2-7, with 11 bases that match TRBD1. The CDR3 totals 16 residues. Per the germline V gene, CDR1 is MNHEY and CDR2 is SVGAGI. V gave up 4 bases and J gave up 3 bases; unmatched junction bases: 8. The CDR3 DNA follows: TGTGCCAGCAGTTTCCGGACAGGGGGCGCAGTCTACGAGCAGTACTTC. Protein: CASSFRTGGAVYEQYF.

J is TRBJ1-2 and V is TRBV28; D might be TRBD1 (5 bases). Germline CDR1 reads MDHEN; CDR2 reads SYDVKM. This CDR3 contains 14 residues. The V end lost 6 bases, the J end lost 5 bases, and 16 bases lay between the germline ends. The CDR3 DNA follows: TGTGCCAGCAGGACTCAGGGAAAGAGTTATGGCTACACCTTC. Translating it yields CASRTQGKSYGYTF.

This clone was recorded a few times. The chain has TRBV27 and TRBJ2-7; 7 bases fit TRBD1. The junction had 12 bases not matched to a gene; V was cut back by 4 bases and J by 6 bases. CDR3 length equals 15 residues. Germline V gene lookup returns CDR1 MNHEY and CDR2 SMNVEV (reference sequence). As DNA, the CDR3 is TGTGCCAGCAGTTCCCAGACAGGGAAGGTGGCCGAGCAGTACTTC. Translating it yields CASSSQTGKVAEQYF.